The 29 T cell receptor beta chains presented below share a single source sample, sequenced in a study of cytomegalovirus exposure and HLA in healthy donors (dated by TCRdb to 2017 to 2019). The library relied on the immunoSEQ multiplex PCR assay. The multiplex PCR relied on a mix of 60 forward primers for TCR Vbeta segments and 13 reverse primers for TCR Jbeta segments. TCRdb re-hosts the immuneACCESS table, in-frame sequences only. Its copies lack some clones; in the studies checked, an unresolved V gene accounts for under half of them, and the cause for the rest is not known. The sample's table covers about 170,000 clones. About 0.79% of the sample is held by the ten biggest clonotypes. Sequencing was carried out using PBMCs. These receptors all come from a woman aged 18 to 35 in good health and CMV-seropositive.

The V and J genes are TRBV30 and TRBJ2-5, with a possible D match to TRBD2 (6 bases). Per germline, CDR1 GTSNPN and CDR2 SVGIG (reference sequence). V shed 3 bases and J shed 5 bases, with 13 bases lying between them. The CDR3 has 13 residues. Here the CDR3 reads CAWSGGGGETQYF. In DNA, the CDR3 is TGTGCCTGGAGCGGCGGTGGGGGGGAGACCCAGTACTTC.

V gene TRBV15 combines with J gene TRBJ1-5; TRBD1 aligns across 7 bases. This CDR3 region has 15 residues. V shed 0 bases, J shed 4 bases, and the junction held 3 bases outside the gene matches. CDR1 is LNHNV, CDR2 YYDKDF, per germline (reference sequence). CDR3 sequence: CATSRDPGGNQPQHF. CDR3 DNA sequence: TGTGCCACCAGCAGAGATCCAGGGGGGAATCAGCCCCAGCATTTT.

J is TRBJ1-5 and V is TRBV6-5; D ambiguous. The CDR3 totals 14 residues. The V and J ends lost 5 bases and 3 bases respectively, with 11 bases between them. The germline CDR1 and CDR2 sequences are MNHEY and SVGAGI. CDR3 sequence reads: CASSERRNNQPQHF. The CDR3 DNA reads as TGTGCCAGCAGTGAACGGCGGAACAATCAGCCCCAGCATTTT.

This rearrangement joins TRBV9 to TRBJ2-1, with 11 nucleotides matching TRBD2. After removal of 0 bases from V and 9 bases from J, the junction contained 11 bases not matched to a gene. The V gene's germline CDR1 is SGDLS and CDR2 YYNGEE. This CDR3 is built from 17 residues. CDR3 DNA sequence: TGTGCCAGCAGCGTAGTGGGTAGCGGGGGGGCAGGTGCTGAGCAGTTCTTC. Protein sequence: CASSVVGSGGAGAEQFF.

The genes are TRBV27 and TRBJ2-7, with 9 positions matching TRBD1. From germline, CDR1 is MNHEY and CDR2 SMNVEV (reference sequence). V lost 5 bases to trimming and J lost 2 bases; unmatched junction nucleotides: 4. CDR3 length: 14 residues. CDR3 amino acids: CASSRDRAAYEQYF. The CDR3 DNA follows: TGTGCCAGCAGTAGGGACAGGGCGGCCTACGAGCAGTACTTC.

This chain links TRBV5-1 with TRBJ2-7; TRBD1 matches at 9 bases. Germline V gives CDR1 SGHRS, CDR2 YFSETQ. CDR3 length equals 16 residues. The trim removed 1 base at V and 3 bases at J, leaving 8 bases unmatched. The CDR3 is CASSLSGTGWDYEQYF. DNA for the CDR3: TGCGCCAGCAGCTTGAGTGGGACAGGGTGGGACTACGAGCAGTACTTC.

This chain connects TRBV7-3 to TRBJ2-1, with 9 bases matching TRBD1. The CDR3 runs to 14 residues. The germline V gene encodes CDR1 SGHTA and CDR2 FQGTGA. V gave up 3 bases and J gave up 5 bases; unmatched junction bases: 2. CDR3 DNA: TGTGCCAGCAGCTTCGACAGGGGGGACAATGAGCAGTTCTTC. It translates to CASSFDRGDNEQFF.

The rearrangement joins TRBV11-3 to TRBJ2-1, with 8 bases identical to TRBD2. CDR1 SGHNT and CDR2 YENEEA come from the germline V gene. This CDR3 region has 17 residues. V lost 2 bases to trimming and J lost 4 bases; unmatched junction nucleotides: 10. CDR3 coding DNA: TGTGCCAGCAGCTTATTTGACCGGGGGGGTCTTTACAATGAGCAGTTCTTC. It specifies CASSLFDRGGLYNEQFF.

CDR3 residues: CASSLTSGAGEQFF. The CDR3 region has the DNA TGCGCCAGCAGCTTGACTAGCGGTGCGGGTGAGCAGTTCTTC. The V call is TRBV5-1, the J call TRBJ2-1, with 8 bases that match TRBD2. With 1 base clipped from V and 9 bases from J, the junction kept 6 bases outside the gene matches. This CDR3 contains 14 residues. Germline V lookup: CDR1 SGHRS, CDR2 YFSETQ.

The gene calls are TRBV2 and TRBJ1-1, with 11 bases lining up with TRBD1. The CDR3 totals 14 residues. The V segment lost 6 bases and the J segment 1 base; nucleotides outside the gene matches: 1. Per the germline V gene, CDR1 is SNHLY and CDR2 is FYNNEI. This CDR3 reads CASRDRGRNTEAFF. CDR3 coding DNA: TGTGCCAGCAGGGACAGGGGGCGGAACACTGAAGCTTTCTTT.

The gene calls are TRBV19 and TRBJ1-2; 8 nucleotides line up with TRBD1. V shed 1 base and J 2 bases; nucleotides not matched to a gene: 6. CDR1 LNHDA and CDR2 SQIVND come from the germline V gene (reference sequence). The CDR3 runs 16 residues. CDR3: CASSIVLTGGNYGYTF. CDR3 nucleotide sequence: TGTGCCAGTAGTATAGTTTTAACAGGGGGAAACTATGGCTACACCTTC.

The chain carries TRBV10-3 and TRBJ1-2; no reliable D call. Trimming took off 3 bases at V and 2 bases at J, with 13 bases between the two ends. The CDR3 covers 15 residues. Germline values: CDR1 ENHRY, CDR2 SYGVKD. CDR3 in amino acids: CAISDPGAANYGYTF. The CDR3 DNA reads TGTGCCATCAGTGACCCCGGAGCAGCCAACTATGGCTACACCTTC.

The chain employs TRBV5-4 and TRBJ2-3; the D gene is possibly TRBD2 (6 bases). The CDR3 covers 16 residues. Per germline, CDR1 SGHNT and CDR2 YYREEE (reference sequence). The V end was cut by 0 bases, the J end by 7 bases, with 18 bases between. The CDR3 DNA follows: TGTGCCAGCAGCTTGGGCGGGGAGCGAGCCTGGCATACGCAGTATTTT. Translating gives CASSLGGERAWHTQYF.

The rearrangement links TRBV5-1 to TRBJ2-5; 8 nucleotides line up with TRBD2. CDR1 is SGHRS, CDR2 YFSETQ, per germline. The junction had 14 bases not matched to a gene; V was cut back by 2 bases and J by 5 bases. The CDR3 runs 17 residues. The CDR3 loop is CASSLGPEAGERETQYF. The CDR3 DNA reads as TGCGCCAGCAGCTTAGGCCCCGAAGCGGGAGAACGGGAGACCCAGTACTTC.

V and J are TRBV7-6 and TRBJ2-7; 9 nucleotides agree with TRBD1. After removal of 2 bases from V and 6 bases from J, the junction contained 11 bases not matched to a gene. CDR3 length: 16 residues. Looked up from germline, CDR1 is SGHVS and CDR2 is FNYEAQ. This CDR3 is CASSLTPQGQGGEQYF. The CDR3 coding sequence is TGTGCCAGCAGCTTAACCCCACAGGGACAGGGTGGCGAGCAGTACTTC.

V gene TRBV5-4 combines with J gene TRBJ2-5; 7 bases match TRBD1. In germline, CDR1 is SGHNT, CDR2 YYREEE (reference sequence). With V trimmed by 4 bases and J by 0 bases, 6 bases remained unmatched. The CDR3 has 15 residues. The CDR3 bases are TGTGCCAGCAGCAGGGACAGCCAGTACCAAGAGACCCAGTACTTC. Protein sequence: CASSRDSQYQETQYF.

V is TRBV7-3 and J is TRBJ1-1, with D possibly being TRBD1 (6 bases). The CDR3 length is 13 residues. CDR1 and CDR2 (germline): SGHTA, FQGTGA. The V end lost 4 bases, the J end lost 7 bases, and 13 bases lay between the germline ends. The CDR3 nucleotides read TGTGCCAGCAGCTCAAGGACAGCTAGTGAAGCTTTCTTT. Translation gives CASSSRTASEAFF.

The CDR3 DNA is TGCAGCGTTGTTCGGAACACTGAAGCTTTCTTT. Protein sequence: CSVVRNTEAFF. The chain recombines TRBV29-1 with TRBJ1-1; D unresolved. This CDR3 spans 11 amino acids. Germline-derived CDR1 and CDR2 are SQVTM and ANQGSEA. The V gene lost 4 bases and the J gene lost 1 base, with 4 bases spanning the gap.

The V call is TRBV11-1, the J call TRBJ1-1, with D tentatively TRBD1 (6 bases). CDR1 and CDR2 (germline): SGHAT, FQDESV (reference sequence). Trimming took 5 bases from V and 11 from J, leaving 12 bases between them. The CDR3 spans 11 residues. The CDR3 loop reads CASSQGGLAFF. The CDR3 nucleotides are TGTGCCAGCAGCCAAGGGGGTCTGGCTTTCTTT.

This chain uses TRBV4-1 with TRBJ2-5; perhaps TRBD2 as D (5 bases). Germline V gene lookup returns CDR1 MGHRA and CDR2 YSYEKL. This CDR3 is 13 amino acids long. V was clipped by 6 bases and J by 2 bases, with 10 bases between them. In DNA form, the CDR3 reads TGCGCCAGCAGGCCAGCGGATCAAGAGACCCAGTACTTC. It encodes CASRPADQETQYF.

The genes are TRBV6-5 and TRBJ1-2; TRBD1 is a possible D gene (5 bases). The V gene's germline CDR1 is MNHEY and CDR2 SVGAGI. The CDR3 totals 14 residues. V dropped 0 bases and J dropped 2 bases, with 7 bases sitting between them. The CDR3 protein is CASSYSGLNYGYTF. In nucleotides, the CDR3 is TGTGCCAGCAGTTACTCGGGACTAAACTATGGCTACACCTTC.

The chain combines TRBV5-1 with TRBJ2-3; TRBD2 agrees at 11 bases. CDR1 and CDR2 from the germline V gene are SGHRS and YFSETQ. The CDR3 is made up of 15 amino acids. J was trimmed by 3 bases and V by 7 bases; bases with no gene match: 7. The CDR3 bases are TGCGCCAGCGGGGATAGCGGGAGGGCGACAGATACGCAGTATTTT. Amino acids: CASGDSGRATDTQYF.

The chain combines TRBV10-3 with TRBJ2-7; 13 nucleotides line up with TRBD2. The CDR3 length is 15 residues. Trimming at V came to 4 bases and at J to 5 bases, leaving 5 bases not matched to a gene. Germline loops: CDR1 ENHRY, CDR2 SYGVKD. The CDR3 reads CAISAGLAGVNEQYF. The DNA of the CDR3 is TGTGCCATCAGTGCCGGACTAGCGGGAGTAAACGAGCAGTACTTC.

The chain uses TRBV15 and TRBJ1-1, with D uncertain. Germline assignment: CDR1 LNHNV and CDR2 YYDKDF (reference sequence). The CDR3 sequence is 15 residues long. The V end was cut by 0 bases, the J end by 4 bases, with 12 bases between. CDR3 nucleotides: TGTGCCACCAGCAGAGATGGTATGAGTGGCACTGAAGCTTTCTTT. Residues: CATSRDGMSGTEAFF.

This rearrangement joins TRBV20-1 to TRBJ1-1, with D tentatively TRBD1 (5 bases). Germline-derived CDR1 and CDR2 are DFQATT and SNEGSKA (reference sequence). Trimming shortened V by 6 bases and J by 8 bases, and 10 bases separated the two germline ends. The length of the CDR3 is 10 residues. CDR3 sequence reads: CSASGGEAFF. Here the CDR3 DNA reads TGCAGTGCAAGCGGGGGAGAAGCTTTCTTT.

The J gene is TRBJ2-7, the V gene TRBV18; tentatively, D is TRBD1 (6 bases). CDR1 is KGHSH and CDR2 is LQKENI in the germline V gene. The V and J ends lost 3 bases and 2 bases respectively, with 11 bases between them. The CDR3 covers 14 residues. CDR3 nucleotides: TGTGCCAGCTCACCTGGGCAGGGGACCTACGAGCAGTACTTC. It encodes CASSPGQGTYEQYF.

This rearrangement joins TRBV5-4 to TRBJ2-5, with 7 positions matching TRBD2. Germline V gene lookup returns CDR1 SGHNT and CDR2 YYREEE (reference sequence). V lost 4 bases to trimming and J lost 1 base; unmatched junction nucleotides: 10. CDR3 length: 16 amino acids. CDR3 amino acids: CASSPDSWGGQETQYF. The DNA for the CDR3 is TGTGCCAGCAGCCCCGATTCGTGGGGGGGCCAAGAGACCCAGTACTTC.

The chain carries TRBV6-4 and TRBJ1-1; unclear D gene. The CDR3 runs 13 residues. Germline CDR1 MRHNA, CDR2 SNTAGT. Trimming took off 4 bases at V and 1 base at J, with 7 bases between the two ends. The DNA for the CDR3 is TGTGCCAGCAGTGTGAGGCCGAACACTGAAGCTTTCTTT. This encodes CASSVRPNTEAFF.

V gene TRBV30 combines with J gene TRBJ1-5, with D hard to call. The V and J ends lost 0 bases and 4 bases respectively, with 16 bases between them. CDR1 is GTSNPN and CDR2 is SVGIG in the germline V gene (reference sequence). CDR3 size: 16 residues. The CDR3 is CAWSVSGLSANQPQHF. Written as DNA, the CDR3 is TGTGCCTGGAGTGTATCAGGCCTTTCAGCAAATCAGCCCCAGCATTTT.